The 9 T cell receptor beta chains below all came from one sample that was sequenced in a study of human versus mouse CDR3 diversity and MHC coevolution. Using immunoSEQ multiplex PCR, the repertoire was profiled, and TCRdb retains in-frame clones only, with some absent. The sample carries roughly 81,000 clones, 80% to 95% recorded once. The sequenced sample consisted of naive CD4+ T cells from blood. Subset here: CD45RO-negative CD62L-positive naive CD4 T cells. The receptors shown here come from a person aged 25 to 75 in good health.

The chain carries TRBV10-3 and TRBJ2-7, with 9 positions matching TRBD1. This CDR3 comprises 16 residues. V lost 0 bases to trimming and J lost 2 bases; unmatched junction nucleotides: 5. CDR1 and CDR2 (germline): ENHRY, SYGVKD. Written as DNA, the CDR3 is TGTGCCATCAGTGAGTCTACAGGGGGCGGCCCCTACGAGCAGTACTTC. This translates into CAISESTGGGPYEQYF.

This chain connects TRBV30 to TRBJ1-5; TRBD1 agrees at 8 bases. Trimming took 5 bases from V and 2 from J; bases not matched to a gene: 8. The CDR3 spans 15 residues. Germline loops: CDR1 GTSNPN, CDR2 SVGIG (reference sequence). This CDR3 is CAWGTQGAGNQPQHF. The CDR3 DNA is TGTGCCTGGGGTACCCAGGGGGCGGGCAATCAGCCCCAGCATTTT.

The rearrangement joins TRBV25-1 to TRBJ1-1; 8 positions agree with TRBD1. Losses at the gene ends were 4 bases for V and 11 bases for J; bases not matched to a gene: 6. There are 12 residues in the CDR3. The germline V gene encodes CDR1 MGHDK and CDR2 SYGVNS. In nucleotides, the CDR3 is TGTGCCAGCAGTGGGGGACAGGTGATCGCTTTCTTT. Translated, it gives CASSGGQVIAFF.

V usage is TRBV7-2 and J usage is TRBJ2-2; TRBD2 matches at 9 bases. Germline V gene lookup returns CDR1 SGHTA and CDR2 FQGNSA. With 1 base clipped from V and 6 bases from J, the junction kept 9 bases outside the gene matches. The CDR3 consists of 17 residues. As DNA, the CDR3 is TGTGCCAGCAGCTTAGTCGTAGGCGGGGGGGCCTCCGGGGAGCTGTTTTTT. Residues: CASSLVVGGGASGELFF.

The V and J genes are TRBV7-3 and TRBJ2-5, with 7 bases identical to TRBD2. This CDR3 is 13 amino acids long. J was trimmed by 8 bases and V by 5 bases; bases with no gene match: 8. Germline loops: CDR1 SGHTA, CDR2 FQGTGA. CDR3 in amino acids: CASSPGGTETQYF. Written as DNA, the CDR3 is TGTGCCAGCAGCCCGGGGGGTACGGAAACCCAGTACTTC. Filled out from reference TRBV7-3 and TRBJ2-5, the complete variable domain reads GAGVSQTPSNKVTEKGKYVELRCDPISGHTALYWYRQSLGQGPEFLIYFQGTGAADDSGLPNDRFFAVRPEGSVSTLKIQRTERGDSAVYLCASSPGGTETQYFGPGTRLLVL.

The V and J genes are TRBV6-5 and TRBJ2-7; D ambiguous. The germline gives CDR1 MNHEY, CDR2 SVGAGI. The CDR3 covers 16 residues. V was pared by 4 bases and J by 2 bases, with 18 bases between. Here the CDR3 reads CASSSPPAADAYEQYF. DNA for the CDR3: TGTGCCAGCAGTTCACCACCGGCGGCCGATGCCTACGAGCAGTACTTC.

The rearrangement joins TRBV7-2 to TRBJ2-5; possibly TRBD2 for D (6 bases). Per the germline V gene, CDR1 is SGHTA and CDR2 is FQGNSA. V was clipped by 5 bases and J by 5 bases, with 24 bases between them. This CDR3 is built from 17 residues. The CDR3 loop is CASSPGWGDPPRETQYF. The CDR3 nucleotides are TGTGCCAGCAGCCCGGGGTGGGGGGACCCACCCAGGGAGACCCAGTACTTC.

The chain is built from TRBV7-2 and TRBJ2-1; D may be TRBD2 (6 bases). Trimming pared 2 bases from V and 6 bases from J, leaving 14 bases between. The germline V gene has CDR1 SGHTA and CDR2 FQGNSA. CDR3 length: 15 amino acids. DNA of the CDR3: TGTGCCAGCAGCTTATTCCGCGGGATGGGCAATGAGCAGTTCTTC. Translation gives CASSLFRGMGNEQFF.

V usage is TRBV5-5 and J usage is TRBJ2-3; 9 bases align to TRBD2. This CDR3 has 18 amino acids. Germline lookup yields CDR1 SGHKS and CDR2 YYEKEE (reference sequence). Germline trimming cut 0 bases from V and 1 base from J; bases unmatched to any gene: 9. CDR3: CASSLDGSSGARTDTQYF. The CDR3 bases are TGTGCCAGCAGCTTGGATGGGTCTAGCGGGGCCCGCACAGATACGCAGTATTTT. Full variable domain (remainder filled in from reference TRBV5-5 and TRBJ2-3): DAGVTQSPTHLIKTRGQQVTLRCSPISGHKSVSWYQQVLGQGPQFIFQYYEKEERGRGNFPDRFSARQFPNYSSELNVNALLLGDSALYLCASSLDGSSGARTDTQYFGPGTRLTVL.